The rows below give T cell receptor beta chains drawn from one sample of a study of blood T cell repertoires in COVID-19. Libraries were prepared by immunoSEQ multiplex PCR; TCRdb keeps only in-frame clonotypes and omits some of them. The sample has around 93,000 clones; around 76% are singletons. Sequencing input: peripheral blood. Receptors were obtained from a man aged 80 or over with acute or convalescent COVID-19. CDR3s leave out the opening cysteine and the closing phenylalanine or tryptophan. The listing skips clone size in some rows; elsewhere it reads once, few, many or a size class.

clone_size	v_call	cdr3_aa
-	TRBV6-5	ASSPGQGRYEQY
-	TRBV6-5	ASSLSRPGELF
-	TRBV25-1	ASSFGLAGGSEQF
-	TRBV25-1	ASSEGRGEAF
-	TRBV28	ASSLLQGPPF
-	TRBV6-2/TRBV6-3	ASSYSGGAWGNQPQH
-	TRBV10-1	ASSDLDTQY
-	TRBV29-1	SVDGEAYEQY
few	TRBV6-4	ASTAGDGGGYT
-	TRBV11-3	ASSRGQGGADTQY
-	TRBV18	ASSVRTGSPYEQY
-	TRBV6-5	ASSYSGGIGYT
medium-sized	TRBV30	AWDYAGQGDEQY
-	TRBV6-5	ATGRGTGGTEAF
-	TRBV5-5	ASSGRQVNYGYT
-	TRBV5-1	ASSWTWDSNNEQF
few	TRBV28	ASSLVGQGLSGYT
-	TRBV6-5	ATRETGGQPLH
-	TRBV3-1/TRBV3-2	ASSQDEGAGNTIY
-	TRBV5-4	ASSAEKGSPFTGELF
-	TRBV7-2	ASSFRSGDIQY
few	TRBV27	ASSPREGGGYT
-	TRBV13	ASSRRGQGLYEQY
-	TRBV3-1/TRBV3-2	ASSKRGGLDTEAF
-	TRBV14	ASSQGGMGPPLH
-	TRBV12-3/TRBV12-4	ASRGGGDYEQY
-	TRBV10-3	AISDTPDTIY
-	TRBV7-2	ASSLASGRGTDTQY
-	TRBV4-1	ASSQPGTGRTEAF
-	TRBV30	AWSTGGNTEAF
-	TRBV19	ASSIVAGQGRVNTEAF
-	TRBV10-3	AIRTDRGRDQPQH
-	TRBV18	ASSQARENSYSGNTIY
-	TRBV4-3	ASSQAEQGSNEQF
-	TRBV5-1	ASSAWTGGNSPLH
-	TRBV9	ASSVVTSGNTIY
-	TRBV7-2	ASSLVTSGSPYEQY
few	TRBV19	ASSIEDRGYSYNEQF
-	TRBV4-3	ASSQDRDRGTSPLH
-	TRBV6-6	ASRQDSGYGYT
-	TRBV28	ASDARGDTQY
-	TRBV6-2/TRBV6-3	ASSYSQGVYNQPQH
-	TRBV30	AWSVPETMNTEAF
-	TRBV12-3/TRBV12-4	ASSGQGIQPQH
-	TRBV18	ASSPQRDRRGGNEKLF
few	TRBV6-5	ASGGLEQY
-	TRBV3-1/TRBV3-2	ASSHPREYEQY
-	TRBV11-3	ASSLNSIQGTEAF
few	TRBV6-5	ASSYSGSGGGYT
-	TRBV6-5	ASRSSRRVNSPLH
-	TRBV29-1	SVGFAGSGNTIY
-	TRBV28	ASRTGPEAF
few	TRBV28	ASSLGGHNEQF
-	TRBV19	ASSKYSGMNTEAF